Listed here are 4 T cell receptor beta chains from one sample, sequenced in a study of cytomegalovirus exposure and HLA in healthy donors. PCR primers comprised 60 Vbeta and 13 Jbeta primers. TCRdb's copy holds only in-frame clones and misses some; the assay was immunoSEQ multiplex PCR. Of almost 200,000 clones in the sample, about 85% are singletons; the top ten hold around 0.4%. The sequenced material came from PBMCs. These TCRs come from a male donor in good health and CMV-seropositive.

This sequence joins TRBV5-1 and TRBJ1-1; D call uncertain. Germline CDR1 SGHRS, CDR2 YFSETQ. V was pared by 4 bases and J by 6 bases, with 16 bases between. CDR3 length equals 14 residues. The CDR3 coding sequence is TGCGCCAGCAGCCCCGTAATGACTCGAGCTGAAGCTTTCTTT. This codes for CASSPVMTRAEAFF.

The CDR3 nucleotides are TGTGCCAGCAGCCCATCACGGGAAGATGGCTACACCTTC. Residues: CASSPSREDGYTF. This chain uses TRBV7-3 with TRBJ1-2; unclear D gene. This CDR3 comprises 13 residues. V was clipped by 5 bases and J by 6 bases, with 13 bases between them. The germline V gene has CDR1 SGHTA and CDR2 FQGTGA.

The DNA of the CDR3 is TGCAGCGTTGAATACGAGGACACTGAAGCTTTCTTT. Amino acid sequence: CSVEYEDTEAFF. The chain has TRBV29-1 and TRBJ1-1; D gene uncertain. V shed 2 bases and J shed 3 bases, with 7 bases lying between them. Germline V lookup: CDR1 SQVTM, CDR2 ANQGSEA. CDR3 length equals 12 residues.

The chain recombines TRBV19 with TRBJ1-3, with TRBD1 identical over 7 bases. The length of the CDR3 is 15 residues. Trimming took 5 bases from V and 0 from J; bases not matched to a gene: 4. Germline CDR1 is LNHDA and CDR2 is SQIVND (reference sequence). The CDR3 region is CASSDGTASGNTIYF. CDR3 bases: TGTGCCAGTAGTGACGGGACAGCCTCTGGAAACACCATATATTTT.